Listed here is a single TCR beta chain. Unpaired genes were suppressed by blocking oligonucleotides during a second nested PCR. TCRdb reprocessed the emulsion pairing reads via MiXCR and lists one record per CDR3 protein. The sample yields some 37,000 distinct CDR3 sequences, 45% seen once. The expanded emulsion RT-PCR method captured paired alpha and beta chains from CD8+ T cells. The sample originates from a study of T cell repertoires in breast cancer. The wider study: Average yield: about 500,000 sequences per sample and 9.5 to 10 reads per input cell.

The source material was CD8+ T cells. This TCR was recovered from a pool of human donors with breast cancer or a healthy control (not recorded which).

The DNA of the CDR3 is TGTGCCAGCGCTAGCGATAATGAGCAGTTCTTC. Translating it yields CASASDNEQFF. The chain carries TRBV7-9 and TRBJ2-1, with D possibly TRBD2 on 6 matching bases. CDR1 and CDR2 from the germline V gene are SEHNR and FQNEAQ (reference sequence). V gave up 8 bases and J gave up 7 bases, with 9 bases separating them. The CDR3 runs to 11 residues.